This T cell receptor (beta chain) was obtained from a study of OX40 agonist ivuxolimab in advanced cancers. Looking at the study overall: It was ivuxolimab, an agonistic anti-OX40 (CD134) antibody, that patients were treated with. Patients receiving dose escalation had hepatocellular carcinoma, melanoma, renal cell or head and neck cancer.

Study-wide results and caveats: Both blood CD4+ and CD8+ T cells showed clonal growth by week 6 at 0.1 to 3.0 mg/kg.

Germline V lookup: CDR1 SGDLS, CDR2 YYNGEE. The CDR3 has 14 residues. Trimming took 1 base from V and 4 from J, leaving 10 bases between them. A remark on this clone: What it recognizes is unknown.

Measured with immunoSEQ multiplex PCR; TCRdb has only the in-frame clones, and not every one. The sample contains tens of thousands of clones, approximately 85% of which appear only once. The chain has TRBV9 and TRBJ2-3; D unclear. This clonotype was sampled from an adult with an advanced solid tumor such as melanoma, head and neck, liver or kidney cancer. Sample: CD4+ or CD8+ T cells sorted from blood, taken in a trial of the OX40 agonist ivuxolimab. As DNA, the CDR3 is TGTGCCAGCAGCGTAAGGATGGATTCAGATACGCAGTATTTT. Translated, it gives CASSVRMDSDTQYF.